This T cell receptor beta chain is from a study of a mutant IDH1 vaccine in newly diagnosed glioma. Germline loops: CDR1 MNHNS, CDR2 SASEGT. Trimming left V 4 bases short and J 6 bases short, with 10 bases between. This CDR3 comprises 13 residues. As regards this clone: Its antigen is not known.

Time point given: week 47, end of study. Mutant IDH1 20-mer peptide, at 300 ug, made up each vaccine dose, with topical imiquimod. Method: immunoSEQ multiplex PCR; TCRdb's copy keeps in-frame clones and lacks some. The sample lists some 50,000 clones, about 61% occurring once. This sequence originates from a man aged 40-49 years with glioma. Some clones in this sample may be carry-over from other donors' samples. The chain has TRBV6-1 and TRBJ1-5; maybe TRBD1 (6 bases). This material consisted of peripheral blood mononuclear cells (PBMCs), taken from a glioma patient whose treatment included an IDH1 peptide vaccine. The CDR3 sequence: CASSGTTGQPQHF. DNA of the CDR3: TGTGCCAGCAGTGGAACGACAGGTCAGCCCCAGCATTTT.